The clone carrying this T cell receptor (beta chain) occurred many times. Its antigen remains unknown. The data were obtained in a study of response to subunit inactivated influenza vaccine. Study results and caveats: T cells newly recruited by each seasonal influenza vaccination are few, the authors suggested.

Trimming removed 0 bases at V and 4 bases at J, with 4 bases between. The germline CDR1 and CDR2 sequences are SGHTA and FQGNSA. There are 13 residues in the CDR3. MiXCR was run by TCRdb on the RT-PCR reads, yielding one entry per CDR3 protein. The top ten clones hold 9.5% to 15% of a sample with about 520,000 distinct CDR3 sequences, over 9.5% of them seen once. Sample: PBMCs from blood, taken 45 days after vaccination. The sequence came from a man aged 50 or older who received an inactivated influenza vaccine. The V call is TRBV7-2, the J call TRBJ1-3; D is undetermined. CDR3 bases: TGTGCCAGCAGCTTAGCGACAGGAAACACCATATATTTT. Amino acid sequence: CASSLATGNTIYF.